This TCR beta chain is from a study of technical replicates of blood from a few donors. Only in-frame clones appear in the TCRdb table, and some are missing; sequencing was by immunoSEQ multiplex PCR. The top ten hold about 0.37% of the sample, which has 60,000 to 90,000 clones, just under 95% seen once. With 0 bases removed from V and 5 bases from J, the gap between germline ends came to 16 bases. This CDR3 region has 15 residues. Germline CDR1 is GTSNPN and CDR2 is SVGIG (reference sequence). The sample taken for sequencing was T cells isolated from PBMCs. The sequence was collected from a human donor in good health. The V gene is TRBV30, the J gene TRBJ2-5; D ambiguous. CDR3 sequence: CAWSVPHYNSETQYF. The DNA of the CDR3 is TGTGCCTGGAGTGTACCCCACTACAATTCGGAGACCCAGTACTTC.